What follows are 24 T cell receptor beta chains derived from one specimen sequenced in a study of vaccination and CD4 T cells after COVID-19. Treatment specified: approximately 10-day PBMC culture with coronavirus spike peptide pools or control peptides (ViraFEST assay). CD4+ T cells that had been cultured provided DNA sequenced with the Oncomine TCR Beta short-read assay. TCRdb recomputed calls from the PCR reads with MiXCR, one row per CDR3 protein. The table lists about 10,000 distinct CDR3 sequences, 25% to 35% of them singletons, with approximately 15% in the top ten. Their antigens remain unidentified. The source material was CD4+ T cells from blood, cultured in vitro, sampled after SARS-CoV-2 vaccination. These receptors originate from a human donor who had recovered from COVID-19.

This clonotype was detected only a few times. V is TRBV10-1 and J is TRBJ2-1; 9 nucleotides line up with TRBD2. The J segment lost 9 bases and the V segment lost 3 bases, leaving 9 bases of the junction unmatched. CDR3 size: 15 residues. Germline CDR1 reads WNHNN; CDR2 reads SYGVQD (reference sequence). The CDR3 DNA follows: TGCGCCAGCAGTGAAAGGCTAGCGGGACGTTTTGAGCAGTTCTTC. As protein: CASSERLAGRFEQFF.

This chain links TRBV20-1 with TRBJ2-7, with 9 positions matching TRBD1. The trim removed 6 bases at V and 4 bases at J, leaving 10 bases unmatched. The CDR3 contains 14 residues. From germline, CDR1 is DFQATT and CDR2 SNEGSKA (reference sequence). The CDR3 DNA sequence: TGCAGTGCCTCAGGACAGGGGAGGTCTTACGAGCAGTACTTC. Its protein product is CSASGQGRSYEQYF.

This clonotype showed up just once. The V gene is TRBV9, the J gene TRBJ2-2; 13 bases line up with TRBD2. Unmatched junction bases numbered 10, after V lost 4 bases and J lost 7 bases. Germline V gives CDR1 SGDLS, CDR2 YYNGEE. CDR3 length equals 17 residues. This CDR3 is CASSSRTSGSGSGELFF. As DNA, the CDR3 is TGTGCCAGCAGCTCGCGGACTAGCGGGAGTGGTAGCGGGGAGCTGTTTTTT.

The rearrangement links TRBV20-1 to TRBJ2-7; 8 nucleotides match TRBD1. Germline lookup yields CDR1 DFQATT and CDR2 SNEGSKA (reference sequence). This CDR3 region has 16 residues. V was pared by 1 base and J by 2 bases, with 10 bases of the junction left unmatched. The CDR3 DNA is TGCAGTGCTAGAGTTTTGGGGACAGGCGTAACCTACGAGCAGTACTTC. It translates to CSARVLGTGVTYEQYF.

CDR3 nucleotide sequence: TGTGCCAGCAGCCACCCCGGACCGCTCCTTAGTTCACCCCTCCACTTT. This sequence encodes CASSHPGPLLSSPLHF. V gene TRBV7-2 combines with J gene TRBJ1-6; D is unclear. Germline CDR1 SGHTA, CDR2 FQGNSA. Deletions cut 5 bases from V and 9 bases from J, with 20 bases between. The CDR3 extends over 16 amino acids.

This chain connects TRBV3-1 to TRBJ2-1, with 11 nucleotides matching TRBD2. This CDR3 has 16 residues. Germline CDR1 LGHDT, CDR2 YNNKEL (reference sequence). Germline trimming cut 4 bases from V and 1 base from J; bases unmatched to any gene: 3. In DNA form, the CDR3 reads TGTGCCAGCAGCCCAGGGACTAGCGGATCCTACAATGAGCAGTTCTTC. As protein: CASSPGTSGSYNEQFF.

The CDR3 is CAIKPGQGSGGYTF. CDR3 nucleotide sequence: TGTGCCATCAAACCGGGACAGGGGAGCGGTGGCTACACCTTC. The chain recombines TRBV28 with TRBJ1-2, with 10 bases aligning to TRBD1. The CDR3 contains 14 residues. J lost 7 bases, V lost 10 bases, and 12 bases had no gene match. From germline, CDR1 is MDHEN and CDR2 SYDVKM.

This clonotype was counted between two and nine times. The chain couples TRBV6-1 to TRBJ1-2; 8 bases agree with TRBD1. CDR1 MNHNS and CDR2 SASEGT come from the germline V gene. The length of the CDR3 is 13 residues. J was trimmed by 4 bases and V by 5 bases; bases with no gene match: 3. This CDR3 reads CASSPGGSYGYTF. The CDR3 nucleotides are TGTGCCAGCAGTCCAGGGGGCAGCTATGGCTACACCTTC.

This rearrangement joins TRBV7-9 to TRBJ1-2; D unclear. The CDR3 runs 12 residues. Trimming left V 1 base short and J 8 bases short, with 8 bases between. CDR1 SEHNR and CDR2 FQNEAQ come from the germline V gene (reference sequence). CDR3 sequence: CASSLVEGGYTF. The DNA of the CDR3 is TGTGCCAGCAGCTTAGTTGAGGGAGGCTACACCTTC. Variable domain in full (rest from reference TRBV7-9 and TRBJ1-2): DTGVSQNPRHKITKRGQNVTFRCDPISEHNRLYWYRQTLGQGPEFLTYFQNEAQLEKSRLLSDRFSAERPKGSFSTLEIQRTEQGDSAMYLCASSLVEGGYTFGSGTRLTVV.

The chain uses TRBV29-1 and TRBJ2-1; D may be TRBD2 (5 bases). V dropped 6 bases and J dropped 2 bases, with 11 bases sitting between them. This CDR3 has 13 residues. CDR1 SQVTM and CDR2 ANQGSEA come from the germline V gene. CDR3 loop: CSVGSTAYNEQFF. The CDR3, as DNA: TGCAGCGTGGGGAGTACTGCCTACAATGAGCAGTTCTTC.

This clonotype was counted a few times. V usage is TRBV29-1 and J usage is TRBJ1-1; D is unclear. This CDR3 is built from 11 residues. Germline V gene data show CDR1 as SQVTM and CDR2 as ANQGSEA. Trimming shortened V by 7 bases and J by 0 bases, and 6 bases separated the two germline ends. This chain's CDR3 is CSARLNTEAFF. CDR3 nucleotides: TGCAGCGCCCGGTTGAACACTGAAGCTTTCTTT.

This clonotype was recorded a few times. The chain couples TRBV6-2 or TRBV6-3 to TRBJ1-1; D gene unclear. CDR1 is MNHEY, CDR2 SVGEGT, per germline. Trimming cost V 7 bases and J 5 bases, with 14 bases left between them. The CDR3 runs 13 residues. Here the CDR3 reads CASTPPSGTEAFF. For the CDR3, the DNA is TGTGCCAGCACTCCACCGTCGGGGACTGAAGCTTTCTTT.

The V and J genes are TRBV7-2 and TRBJ2-7; no clear D gene. Per the germline V gene, CDR1 is SGHTA and CDR2 is FQGNSA. V was clipped by 0 bases and J by 3 bases, with 12 bases between them. The CDR3 has 15 amino acids. CDR3 in amino acids: CASSLAGGTVYEQYF. The CDR3 DNA is TGTGCCAGCAGCTTAGCGGGTGGTACGGTCTACGAGCAGTACTTC.

This chain uses TRBV20-1 with TRBJ2-1; maybe TRBD2 (7 bases). V lost 1 base and J lost 10, with 11 bases in between. CDR3 length: 12 residues. CDR1 DFQATT and CDR2 SNEGSKA come from the germline V gene (reference sequence). CDR3 sequence: CSARVGGREQFF. The DNA for the CDR3 is TGCAGTGCTAGAGTCGGGGGGCGGGAGCAGTTCTTC.

V and J are TRBV12-3 or TRBV12-4 and TRBJ2-5, with TRBD1 matching 7 bases. CDR3 size: 14 residues. J gave up 1 base and V 6 bases, and 5 bases lay outside the gene matches. CDR3 coding DNA: TGTGCCAGCAGCCTGGGACAGACCCAAGAGACCCAGTACTTC. Translating it yields CASSLGQTQETQYF.

The CDR3 loop is CASSSPAGVSGEQYF. CDR3 coding DNA: TGTGCCAGCAGCTCACCCGCGGGGGTTTCAGGGGAGCAGTACTTC. The chain recombines TRBV28 with TRBJ2-7, with 7 bases that match TRBD2. There are 15 residues in the CDR3. V shed 6 bases and J 7 bases; nucleotides not matched to a gene: 15. Germline lookup yields CDR1 MDHEN and CDR2 SYDVKM.

This chain joins TRBV27 and TRBJ2-5, with D unclear. The CDR3 is 12 amino acids. The germline CDR1 and CDR2 sequences are MNHEY and SMNVEV (reference sequence). Deletions cut 6 bases from V and 0 bases from J, with 5 bases between. Here the CDR3 reads CASRGYQETQYF. The CDR3, as DNA: TGTGCCAGCAGGGGGTACCAAGAGACCCAGTACTTC.

This clonotype was counted only a few times. CDR3 amino acids: CAISDTPGQGAGQETQYF. As DNA, the CDR3 is TGTGCCATCAGTGACACCCCGGGACAGGGGGCTGGGCAAGAGACCCAGTACTTC. The gene calls are TRBV10-3 and TRBJ2-5; 12 positions match TRBD1. This CDR3 has 18 amino acids. Trimming at V came to 3 bases and at J to 2 bases, leaving 10 bases not matched to a gene. Germline V gene sequence: CDR1 ENHRY, CDR2 SYGVKD.

V gene TRBV6-1 combines with J gene TRBJ1-1, with 7 bases matching TRBD1. V lost 6 bases, J lost 5 bases, and 6 bases stayed unmatched. Looked up from germline, CDR1 is MNHNS and CDR2 is SASEGT. The CDR3 has 13 residues. This chain's CDR3 is CASRPGGGTEAFF. CDR3 DNA: TGTGCCAGCAGGCCAGGGGGTGGGACTGAAGCTTTCTTT.

The CDR3 region has the DNA TGCAGTGCTCCCCTTCGGGAGGTTGAGCAGTTCTTC. Translating it yields CSAPLREVEQFF. This chain uses TRBV20-1 with TRBJ2-1, with 7 bases fitting TRBD2. The CDR3 has 12 amino acids. The J segment lost 9 bases and the V segment lost 5 bases, leaving 7 bases of the junction unmatched. Germline CDR1 and CDR2: DFQATT and SNEGSKA (reference sequence).

V usage is TRBV5-1 and J usage is TRBJ2-3, with 9 bases aligning to TRBD2. V lost 4 bases, J lost 4 bases, and 4 bases stayed unmatched. This CDR3 spans 14 amino acids. Per germline, CDR1 SGHRS and CDR2 YFSETQ. The CDR3 nucleotides read TGCGCCAGCAGCCCTAGCGGGGTCCCAGATACGCAGTATTTT. As protein: CASSPSGVPDTQYF.

This sequence joins TRBV11-2 and TRBJ1-4, with unresolved D. Trimming pared 5 bases from V and 10 bases from J, leaving 11 bases between. The CDR3 totals 12 residues. The V gene's germline CDR1 is SGHAT and CDR2 FQNNGV. The CDR3 protein is CASSINSGKLFF. CDR3 bases: TGTGCCAGCAGCATCAACTCGGGAAAACTGTTTTTT.

This clonotype was seen a few times. This CDR3 is CATSDWERDPDTQYF. CDR3 in DNA: TGTGCCACCAGTGACTGGGAGAGGGATCCCGATACGCAGTATTTT. V is TRBV24-1 and J is TRBJ2-3, with a weak D call TRBD2 (5 bases). V was clipped by 4 bases and J by 6 bases, with 16 bases between them. CDR3 length: 15 residues. The germline gives CDR1 KGHDR, CDR2 SFDVKD.

This clonotype was seen more than once but under ten times. The chain uses TRBV19 and TRBJ2-3; 8 nucleotides agree with TRBD2. Unmatched junction bases numbered 10, after V lost 0 bases and J lost 5 bases. From germline, CDR1 is LNHDA and CDR2 SQIVND (reference sequence). This CDR3 is built from 17 residues. Here the CDR3 DNA reads TGTGCCAGTAGTATAGATCGGAGCGGGAGTGGAGTAGATACGCAGTATTTT. This translates into CASSIDRSGSGVDTQYF.